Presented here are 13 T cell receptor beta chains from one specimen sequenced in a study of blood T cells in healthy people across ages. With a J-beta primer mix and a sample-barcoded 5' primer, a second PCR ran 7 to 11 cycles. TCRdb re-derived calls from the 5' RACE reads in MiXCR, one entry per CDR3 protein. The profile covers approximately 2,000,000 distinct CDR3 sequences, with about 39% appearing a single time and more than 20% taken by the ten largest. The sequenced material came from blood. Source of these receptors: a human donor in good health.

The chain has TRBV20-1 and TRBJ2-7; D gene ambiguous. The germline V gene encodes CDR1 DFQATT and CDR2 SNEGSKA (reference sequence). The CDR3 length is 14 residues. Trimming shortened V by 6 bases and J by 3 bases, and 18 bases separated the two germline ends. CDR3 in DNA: TGCAGTGCCGACTTTTTAGGAGCGTTCTACGAGCAGTACTTC. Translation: CSADFLGAFYEQYF.

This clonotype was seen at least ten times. Here the CDR3 reads CATSMDNSGANVLTF. The CDR3 DNA sequence: TGTGCCACCAGCATGGACAACTCTGGGGCCAACGTCCTGACTTTC. The J gene is TRBJ2-6, the V gene TRBV15; tentative D call: TRBD1 (5 bases). The CDR3 consists of 15 residues. Germline V gene data show CDR1 as LNHNV and CDR2 as YYDKDF (reference sequence). V was pared by 4 bases and J by 0 bases, with 7 bases between.

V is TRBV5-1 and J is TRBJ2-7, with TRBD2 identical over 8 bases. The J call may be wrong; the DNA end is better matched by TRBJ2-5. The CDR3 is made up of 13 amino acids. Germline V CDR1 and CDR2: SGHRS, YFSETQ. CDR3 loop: CASNGGDQETQYF. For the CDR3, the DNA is TGCGCCAGCAACGGGGGGGACCAAGAGACCCAGTACTTC.

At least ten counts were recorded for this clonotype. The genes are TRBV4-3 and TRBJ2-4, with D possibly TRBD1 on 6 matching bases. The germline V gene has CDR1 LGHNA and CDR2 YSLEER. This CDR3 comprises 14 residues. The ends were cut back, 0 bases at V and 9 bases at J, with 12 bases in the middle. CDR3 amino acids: CASSQDGGRGIQYF. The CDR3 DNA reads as TGCGCCAGCAGCCAAGATGGGGGCCGGGGCATTCAGTACTTC.

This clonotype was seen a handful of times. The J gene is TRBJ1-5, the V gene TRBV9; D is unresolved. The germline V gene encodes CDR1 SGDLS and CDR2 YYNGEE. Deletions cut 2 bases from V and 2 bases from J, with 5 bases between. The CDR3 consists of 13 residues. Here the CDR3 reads CASSVSGNQPQHF. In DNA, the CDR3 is TGTGCCAGCAGCGTTAGTGGCAATCAGCCCCAGCATTTT.

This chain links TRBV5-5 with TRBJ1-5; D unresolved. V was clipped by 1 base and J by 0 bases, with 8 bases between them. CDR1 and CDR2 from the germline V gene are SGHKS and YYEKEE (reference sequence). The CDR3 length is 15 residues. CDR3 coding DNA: TGTGCCAGCAGCTTGAACAATTATAGCAATCAGCCCCAGCATTTT. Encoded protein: CASSLNNYSNQPQHF.

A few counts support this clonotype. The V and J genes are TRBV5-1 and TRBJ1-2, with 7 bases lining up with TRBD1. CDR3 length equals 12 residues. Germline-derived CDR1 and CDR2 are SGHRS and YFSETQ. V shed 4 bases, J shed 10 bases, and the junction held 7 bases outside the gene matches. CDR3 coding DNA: TGCGCCAGCAGCCCGCAGGGACAGATCTACACCTTC. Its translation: CASSPQGQIYTF.

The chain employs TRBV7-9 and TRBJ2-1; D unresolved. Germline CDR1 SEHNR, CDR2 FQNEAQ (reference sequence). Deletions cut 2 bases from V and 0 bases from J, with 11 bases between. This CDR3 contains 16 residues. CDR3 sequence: CASSLLSLDSYNEQFF. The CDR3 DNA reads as TGTGCCAGCAGCTTACTGAGTTTGGACTCCTACAATGAGCAGTTCTTC.

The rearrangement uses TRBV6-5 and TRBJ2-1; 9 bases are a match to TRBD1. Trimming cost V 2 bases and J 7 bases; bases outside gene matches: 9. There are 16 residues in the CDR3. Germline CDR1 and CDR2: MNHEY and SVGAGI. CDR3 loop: CASSYGGTGMGNEQFF. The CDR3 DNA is TGTGCCAGCAGTTACGGAGGGACAGGGATGGGGAATGAGCAGTTCTTC.

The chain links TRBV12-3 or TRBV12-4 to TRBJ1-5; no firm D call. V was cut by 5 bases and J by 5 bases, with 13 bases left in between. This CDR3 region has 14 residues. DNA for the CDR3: TGTGCCAGCAGTCTACAATGGACGGATCAGCCCCAGCATTTT. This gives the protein CASSLQWTDQPQHF.

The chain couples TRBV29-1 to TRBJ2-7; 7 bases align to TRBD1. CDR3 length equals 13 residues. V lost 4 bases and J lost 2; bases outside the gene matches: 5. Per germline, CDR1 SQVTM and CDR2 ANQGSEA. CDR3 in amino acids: CSVAPTGPYEQYF. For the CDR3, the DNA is TGCAGCGTTGCCCCGACAGGGCCCTACGAGCAGTACTTC.

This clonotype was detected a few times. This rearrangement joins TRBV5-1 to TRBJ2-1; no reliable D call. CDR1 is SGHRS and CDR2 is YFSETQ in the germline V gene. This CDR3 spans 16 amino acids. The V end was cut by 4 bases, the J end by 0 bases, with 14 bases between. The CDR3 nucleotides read TGCGCCAGCAGCCTCTCCCCGGACCGCTCCTACAATGAGCAGTTCTTC. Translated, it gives CASSLSPDRSYNEQFF.

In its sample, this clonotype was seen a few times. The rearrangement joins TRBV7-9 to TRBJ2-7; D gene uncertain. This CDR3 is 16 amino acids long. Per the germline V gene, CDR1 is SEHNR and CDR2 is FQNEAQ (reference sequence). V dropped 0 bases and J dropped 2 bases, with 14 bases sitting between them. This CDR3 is CASSLAPRTPPYEQYF. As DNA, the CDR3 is TGTGCCAGCAGCTTAGCTCCTCGGACGCCTCCCTACGAGCAGTACTTC. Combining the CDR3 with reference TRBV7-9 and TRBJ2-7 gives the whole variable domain DTGVSQNPRHKITKRGQNVTFRCDPISEHNRLYWYRQTLGQGPEFLTYFQNEAQLEKSRLLSDRFSAERPKGSFSTLEIQRTEQGDSAMYLCASSLAPRTPPYEQYFGPGTRLTVT.